This T cell receptor beta chain is drawn from a study of a mutant IDH1 vaccine in newly diagnosed glioma. Study-wide results and caveats: Pseudoprogression seemed unlinked to shifts in top peripheral T cell clonotypes.

Sample time point: week 35, safety follow-up. The investigators gave 300 ug of mutant IDH1 20-mer peptide in each vaccine dose, together with topical imiquimod. Concerning this clone: Its matching antigen is unknown.

Germline V gene sequence: CDR1 SEHNR, CDR2 FQNEAQ (reference sequence). This CDR3 region has 17 residues. V lost 3 bases and J 0 bases, leaving 14 bases between the germline ends. Libraries were prepared by immunoSEQ multiplex PCR; TCRdb keeps only in-frame clonotypes and omits some of them. The table shows about 45,000 clones, with 80% to 95% occurring only once. The genes are TRBV7-9 and TRBJ1-4, with a weak D call TRBD1 (5 bases). This clonotype was sampled from a man in his fifties with glioma. Specimen: PBMCs, collected from a glioma patient whose treatment included an IDH1 peptide vaccine. CDR3 loop: CASSLRSGAATNEKLFF. Written as DNA, the CDR3 is TGTGCCAGCAGCTTGAGGAGTGGGGCTGCAACTAATGAAAAACTGTTTTTT.